Shown below are 6 T cell receptor beta chains from a single sample sequenced in a study of cytomegalovirus exposure and HLA in healthy donors (dated by TCRdb to the late 2010s). Library method: the immunoSEQ multiplex PCR assay. A mixture of 60 forward primers for TCR Vbeta segments and 13 reverse primers for TCR Jbeta segments was used in the multiplex PCR. TCRdb obtained this table from immuneACCESS and retained in-frame rearrangements with V and J assigned. These tables miss some clones; where compared with another copy, unresolved V genes account for less than half of the shortfall, and the remainder is unexplained. In all, the sample holds more than 140,000 clones, and roughly 87% of those were seen once. Around 5.4% of the sample lies in the top ten. The sample comprised PBMCs. These receptors all come from a man aged 30-40 years in good health and CMV-seropositive.

The V and J genes are TRBV2 and TRBJ1-3; D is unresolved. Germline assignment: CDR1 SNHLY and CDR2 FYNNEI. This CDR3 has 14 residues. Between the trimmed V and J ends, which lost 5 bases and 1 base, there was a span of 9 bases. The DNA of the CDR3 is TGTGCCAGCAGTATTACGGGGTCTGGAAACACCATATATTTT. Its protein is CASSITGSGNTIYF.

The rearrangement links TRBV5-1 to TRBJ2-3, with 8 bases fitting TRBD2. V shed 1 base, J shed 0 bases, and the junction held 7 bases outside the gene matches. This CDR3 comprises 17 residues. Germline CDR1 SGHRS, CDR2 YFSETQ. DNA for the CDR3: TGCGCCAGCAGCTTGAACGTACTAGCGGATAGCACAGATACGCAGTATTTT. Translating gives CASSLNVLADSTDTQYF.

V usage is TRBV2 and J usage is TRBJ2-1; 11 bases fit TRBD2. Trimming took 5 bases from V and 6 from J; bases not matched to a gene: 6. Germline values: CDR1 SNHLY, CDR2 FYNNEI. There are 15 residues in the CDR3. The CDR3 region has the DNA TGTGCCAGCAGTAAACTAGCGGGAGATCTCAATGAGCAGTTCTTC. Its translation is CASSKLAGDLNEQFF.

This chain joins TRBV15 and TRBJ2-2, with TRBD2 matching 11 bases. V dropped 0 bases and J dropped 0; count of bases not matched to a gene: 18. CDR3 length: 23 residues. Germline V gene lookup returns CDR1 LNHNV and CDR2 YYDKDF (reference sequence). Here the CDR3 reads CATSREPQGLASGGPSNTGELFF. As DNA, the CDR3 is TGTGCCACCAGCAGAGAACCACAGGGGCTGGCTAGCGGGGGGCCTTCGAACACCGGGGAGCTGTTTTTT.

The chain combines TRBV9 with TRBJ2-5; 14 nucleotides agree with TRBD2. This CDR3 region has 17 residues. Looked up from germline, CDR1 is SGDLS and CDR2 is YYNGEE. J lost 5 bases, V lost 8 bases, and 14 bases had no gene match. CDR3 loop: CASARGTSGGVQETQYF. The CDR3 coding sequence is TGTGCCAGTGCTAGGGGGACTAGCGGGGGAGTTCAGGAGACCCAGTACTTC.

The chain has TRBV28 and TRBJ1-5; D gene unclear. Germline V gene sequence: CDR1 MDHEN, CDR2 SYDVKM. V was clipped by 6 bases and J by 6 bases, with 9 bases between them. This CDR3 is 12 amino acids long. The CDR3 is CASRLGGQPQHF. CDR3 in DNA: TGTGCCAGCAGGCTAGGTGGTCAGCCCCAGCATTTT.